This T cell receptor beta chain appears in the sequencing data of a study of naive and memory T cell subsets. TCR cDNA received a 3' ligated oligonucleotide that carried a UMI. Reverse transcription used DNase-treated unsorted total RNA, aiming for about 1 to 1,100 ng. Amplification of ligated cDNA took four PCR rounds with SP2 and nested alpha and beta constant primers. Reverse transcription of blood and skin TCR RNA was primed at alpha and beta constant regions. TCRdb used MiXCR to reprocess the UMI-ligation and nested PCR reads, holding one entry per CDR3 protein. In the table there are some 26,000 distinct CDR3 sequences, roughly 5.2% of which are singletons. The table lists this clonotype with many counts. What it binds is unknown. Trimming left V 6 bases short and J 1 base short, with 15 bases between. Germline lookup yields CDR1 MNHEY and CDR2 SVGEGT. This CDR3 is 15 amino acids long. Study-level points and caveats: TCR transcript changes with activation or differentiation may affect this RNA method.

V gene TRBV6-2 or TRBV6-3 combines with J gene TRBJ2-5, with D perhaps TRBD1 (6 bases). The clonotype originates from an adult in good health. Sequencing used blood. The CDR3 is CASSPAGTPQETQYF. The DNA for the CDR3 is TGTGCCAGCAGCCCCGCCGGGACACCCCAAGAGACCCAGTACTTC.